These T cell receptor beta chains were read from a single sample in a study of blood T cells in healthy people across ages. TCRdb independently ran MiXCR on the 5' RACE reads; one entry per CDR3 protein. This sample has under 1,100,000 distinct CDR3 sequences; under 30% occur once, and the top ten carry about 0.69%. These records were also assigned to another study, of T cells of mothers and their children.

Source material: blood. The origin of the receptors is a girl aged 2-10 years in good health. Each CDR3 is given with its conserved first and last residue. A D gene is named only where the DNA matches it firmly. Some rows mark clone size as missing; the rest say once, few, many or name a class of expanded clone.

clone_size: many
j_call: TRBJ2-1
v_call: TRBV20-1
d_call: TRBD2
cdr3_aa: CSARDPSGRNFNEQFF
cdr3_nt: TGCAGTGCTAGAGATCCTAGCGGGAGAAACTTCAATGAGCAGTTCTTC

clone_size: -
j_call: TRBJ1-4
v_call: TRBV29-1
d_call: -
cdr3_aa: CSSLRGEKLFF
cdr3_nt: TGCAGCTCTCTCCGGGGCGAAAAACTGTTTTTT

clone_size: -
j_call: TRBJ2-7
v_call: TRBV5-5
d_call: -
cdr3_aa: CASSLVRGWSYEQYF
cdr3_nt: TGTGCCAGCAGCTTGGTAAGGGGATGGAGCTACGAGCAGTACTTC

clone_size: -
j_call: TRBJ2-7
v_call: TRBV7-9
d_call: -
cdr3_aa: CASNMAGSYEQYF
cdr3_nt: TGTGCCAGCAATATGGCGGGGTCCTACGAGCAGTACTTC

clone_size: few
j_call: TRBJ2-5
v_call: TRBV6-1
d_call: TRBD2
cdr3_aa: CASSWLLAGEETQYF
cdr3_nt: TGTGCCAGCAGTTGGTTACTAGCGGGGGAAGAGACCCAGTACTTC

clone_size: -
j_call: TRBJ2-1
v_call: TRBV7-2
d_call: -
cdr3_aa: CASSPHQYNEQFF
cdr3_nt: TGTGCCAGCAGCCCTCACCAGTACAATGAGCAGTTCTTC

clone_size: -
j_call: TRBJ1-5
v_call: TRBV6-6
d_call: -
cdr3_aa: CASSHEDGQPQHF
cdr3_nt: TGTGCCAGCAGCCACGAGGACGGTCAGCCCCAGCATTTT

clone_size: few
j_call: TRBJ2-3
v_call: TRBV2
d_call: -
cdr3_aa: CASREMGLSGGYTDTQYF
cdr3_nt: TGTGCCAGCAGGGAAATGGGCCTTTCGGGCGGCTACACAGATACGCAGTATTTT

clone_size: -
j_call: TRBJ2-7
v_call: TRBV27
d_call: -
cdr3_aa: CASTSYRVEYEQYF
cdr3_nt: TGTGCCAGCACTAGTTACAGGGTAGAGTACGAGCAGTACTTC

clone_size: -
j_call: TRBJ2-7
v_call: TRBV6-2/TRBV6-3
d_call: -
cdr3_aa: CASRQGISYEQYF
cdr3_nt: TGTGCCAGCAGGCAGGGGATATCCTACGAGCAGTACTTC